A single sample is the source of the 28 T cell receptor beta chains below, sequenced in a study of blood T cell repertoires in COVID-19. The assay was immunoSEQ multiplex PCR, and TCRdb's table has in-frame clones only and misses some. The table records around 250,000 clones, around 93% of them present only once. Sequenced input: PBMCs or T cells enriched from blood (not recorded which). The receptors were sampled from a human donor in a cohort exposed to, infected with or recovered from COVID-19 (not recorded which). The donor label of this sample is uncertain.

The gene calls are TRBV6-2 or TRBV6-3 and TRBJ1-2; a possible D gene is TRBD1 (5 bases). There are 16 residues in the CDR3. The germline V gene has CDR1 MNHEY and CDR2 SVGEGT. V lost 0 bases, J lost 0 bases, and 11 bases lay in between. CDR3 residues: CASSYSIDSSNYGYTF. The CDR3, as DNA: TGTGCCAGCAGTTACTCGATAGACAGTTCTAACTATGGCTACACCTTC.

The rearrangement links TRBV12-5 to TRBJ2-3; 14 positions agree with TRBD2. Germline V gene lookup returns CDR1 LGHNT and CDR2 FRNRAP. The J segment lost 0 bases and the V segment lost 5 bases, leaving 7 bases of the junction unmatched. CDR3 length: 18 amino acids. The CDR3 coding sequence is TGTGCTAGTGGTATCGGGACTAGCGGGGGACCTAGCACAGATACGCAGTATTTT. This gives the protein CASGIGTSGGPSTDTQYF.

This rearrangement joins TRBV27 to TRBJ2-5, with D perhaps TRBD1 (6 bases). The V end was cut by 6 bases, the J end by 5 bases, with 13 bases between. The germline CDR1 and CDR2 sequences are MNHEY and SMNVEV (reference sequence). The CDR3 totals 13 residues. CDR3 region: CASRLQGGETQYF. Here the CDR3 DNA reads TGTGCCAGCAGACTACAGGGTGGGGAGACCCAGTACTTC.

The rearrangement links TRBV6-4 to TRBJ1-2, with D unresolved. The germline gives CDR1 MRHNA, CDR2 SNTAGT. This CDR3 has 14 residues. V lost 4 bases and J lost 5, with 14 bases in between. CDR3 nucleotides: TGTGCCAGCAGTGTTGGGCCTTATGGGTATGGCTACACCTTC. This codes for CASSVGPYGYGYTF.

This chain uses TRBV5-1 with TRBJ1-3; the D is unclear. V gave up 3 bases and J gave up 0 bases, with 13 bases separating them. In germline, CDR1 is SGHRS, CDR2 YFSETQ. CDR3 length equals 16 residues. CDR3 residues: CASSSGRLSSGNTIYF. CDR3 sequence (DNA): TGCGCCAGCAGCTCGGGAAGACTGAGCTCTGGAAACACCATATATTTT.

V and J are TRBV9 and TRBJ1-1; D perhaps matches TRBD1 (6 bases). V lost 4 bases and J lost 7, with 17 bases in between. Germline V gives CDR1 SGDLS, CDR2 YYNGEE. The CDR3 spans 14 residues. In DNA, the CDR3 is TGTGCCAGCAGCCCTTACCACAGGGATGGTGAAGCTTTCTTT. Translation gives CASSPYHRDGEAFF.

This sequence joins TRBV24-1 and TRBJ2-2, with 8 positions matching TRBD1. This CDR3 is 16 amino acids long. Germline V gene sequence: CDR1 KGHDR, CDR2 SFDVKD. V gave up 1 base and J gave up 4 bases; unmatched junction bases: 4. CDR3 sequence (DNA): TGTGCCACCAGTGATTTAGGACAGGGCCCCACCGGGGAGCTGTTTTTT. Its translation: CATSDLGQGPTGELFF.

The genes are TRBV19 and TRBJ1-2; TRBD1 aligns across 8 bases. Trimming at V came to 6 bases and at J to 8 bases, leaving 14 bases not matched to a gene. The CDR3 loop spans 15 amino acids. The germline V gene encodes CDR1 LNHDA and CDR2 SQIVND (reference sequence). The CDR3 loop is CASRRGGARGLGYTF. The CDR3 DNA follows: TGTGCCAGTAGACGTGGGGGCGCCAGGGGGCTCGGCTACACCTTC.

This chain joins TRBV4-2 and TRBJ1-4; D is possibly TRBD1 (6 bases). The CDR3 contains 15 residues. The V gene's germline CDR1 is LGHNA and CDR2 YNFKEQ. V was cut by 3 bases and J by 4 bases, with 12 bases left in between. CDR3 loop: CASSQSTGRNEKLFF. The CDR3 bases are TGTGCCAGCAGCCAGAGCACAGGGCGTAATGAAAAACTGTTTTTT.

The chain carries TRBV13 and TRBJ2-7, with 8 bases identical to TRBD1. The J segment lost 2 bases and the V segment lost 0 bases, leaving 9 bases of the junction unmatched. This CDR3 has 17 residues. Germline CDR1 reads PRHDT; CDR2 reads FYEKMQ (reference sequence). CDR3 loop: CASSLGPGTGRAYEQYF. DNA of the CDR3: TGTGCCAGCAGCTTAGGCCCAGGGACAGGACGAGCCTACGAGCAGTACTTC.

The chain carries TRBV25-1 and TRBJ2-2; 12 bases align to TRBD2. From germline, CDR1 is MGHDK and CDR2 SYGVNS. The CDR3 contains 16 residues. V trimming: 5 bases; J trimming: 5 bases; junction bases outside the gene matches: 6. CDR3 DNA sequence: TGTGCCAGCAGTAGATCTAGCGGGGGGGCAACCGGGGAGCTGTTTTTT. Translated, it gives CASSRSSGGATGELFF. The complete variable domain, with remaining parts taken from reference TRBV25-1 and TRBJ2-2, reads EADIYQTPRYLVIGTGKKITLECSQTMGHDKMYWYQQDPGMELHLIHYSYGVNSTEKGDLSSESTVSRIRTEHFPLTLESARPSHTSQYLCASSRSSGGATGELFFGEGSRLTVL.

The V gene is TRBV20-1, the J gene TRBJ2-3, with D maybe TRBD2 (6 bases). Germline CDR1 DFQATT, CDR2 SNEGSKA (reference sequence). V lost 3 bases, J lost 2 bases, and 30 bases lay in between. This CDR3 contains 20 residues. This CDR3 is CSASTQFSLVGTDYTDTQYF. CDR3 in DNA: TGCAGTGCTAGTACGCAGTTCTCGCTAGTCGGGACTGACTACACAGATACGCAGTATTTT.

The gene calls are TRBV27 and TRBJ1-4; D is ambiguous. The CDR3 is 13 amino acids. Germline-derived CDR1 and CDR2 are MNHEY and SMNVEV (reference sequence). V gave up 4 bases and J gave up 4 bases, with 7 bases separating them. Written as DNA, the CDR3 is TGTGCCAGCAGTTGGGCGTATAATGAAAAACTGTTTTTT. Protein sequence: CASSWAYNEKLFF.

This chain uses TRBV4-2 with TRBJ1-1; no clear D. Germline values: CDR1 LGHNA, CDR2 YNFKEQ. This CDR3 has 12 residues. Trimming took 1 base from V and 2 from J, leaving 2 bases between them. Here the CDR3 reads CASSQVNTEAFF. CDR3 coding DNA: TGTGCCAGCAGCCAAGTAAACACTGAAGCTTTCTTT.

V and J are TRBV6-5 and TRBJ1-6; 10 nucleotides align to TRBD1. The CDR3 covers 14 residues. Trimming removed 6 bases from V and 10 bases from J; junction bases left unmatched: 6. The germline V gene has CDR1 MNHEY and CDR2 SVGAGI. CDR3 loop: CASRGTGVWSPLHF. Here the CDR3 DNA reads TGTGCCAGCAGGGGGACAGGGGTCTGGTCACCCCTCCACTTT.

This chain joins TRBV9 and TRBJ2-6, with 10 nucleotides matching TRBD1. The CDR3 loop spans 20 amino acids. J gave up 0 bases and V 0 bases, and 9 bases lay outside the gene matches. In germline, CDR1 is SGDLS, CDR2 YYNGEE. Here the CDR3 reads CASSVATRDRGLSGANVLTF. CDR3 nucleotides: TGTGCCAGCAGCGTAGCTACAAGGGACAGGGGTCTCTCTGGGGCCAACGTCCTGACTTTC.

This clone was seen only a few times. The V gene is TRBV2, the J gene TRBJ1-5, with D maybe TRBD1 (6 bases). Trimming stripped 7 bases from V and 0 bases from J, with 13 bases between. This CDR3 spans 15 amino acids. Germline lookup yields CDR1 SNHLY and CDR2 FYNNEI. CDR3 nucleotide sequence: TGTGCCAGCACCAGGGGTCTCTATAGCAATCAGCCCCAGCATTTT. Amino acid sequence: CASTRGLYSNQPQHF.

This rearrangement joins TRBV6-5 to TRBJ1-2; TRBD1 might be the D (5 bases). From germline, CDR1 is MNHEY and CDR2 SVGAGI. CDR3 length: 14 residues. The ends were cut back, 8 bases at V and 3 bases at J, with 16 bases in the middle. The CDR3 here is CASLRGGGDYGYTF. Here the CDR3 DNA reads TGTGCCAGCTTACGCGGGGGGGGTGACTATGGCTACACCTTC.

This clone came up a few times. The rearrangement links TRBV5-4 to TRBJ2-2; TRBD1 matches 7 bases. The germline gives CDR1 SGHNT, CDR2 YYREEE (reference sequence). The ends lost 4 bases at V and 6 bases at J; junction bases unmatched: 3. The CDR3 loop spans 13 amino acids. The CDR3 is CASSLQGAGELFF. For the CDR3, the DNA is TGTGCCAGCAGCCTCCAGGGGGCCGGGGAGCTGTTTTTT.

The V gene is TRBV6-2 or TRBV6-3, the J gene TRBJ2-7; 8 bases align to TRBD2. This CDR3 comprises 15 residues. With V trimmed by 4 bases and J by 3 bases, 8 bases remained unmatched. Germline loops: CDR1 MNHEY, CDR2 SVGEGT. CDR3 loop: CASSSVLAGIYEQYF. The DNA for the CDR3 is TGTGCCAGCAGTTCCGTTTTAGCGGGGATCTACGAGCAGTACTTC.

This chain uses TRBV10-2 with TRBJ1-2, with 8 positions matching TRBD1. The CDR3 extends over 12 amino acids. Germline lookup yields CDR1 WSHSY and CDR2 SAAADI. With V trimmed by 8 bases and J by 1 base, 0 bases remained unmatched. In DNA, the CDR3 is TGCGCCAGCGGACAGGGTAACTATGGCTACACCTTC. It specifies CASGQGNYGYTF.

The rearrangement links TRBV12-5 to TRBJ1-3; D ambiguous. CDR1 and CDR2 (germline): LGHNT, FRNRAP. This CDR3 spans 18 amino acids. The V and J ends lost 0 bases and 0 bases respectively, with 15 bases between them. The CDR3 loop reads CASGLVQFKELSGNTIYF. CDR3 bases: TGTGCTAGTGGTTTGGTACAATTTAAGGAGCTCTCTGGAAACACCATATATTTT.

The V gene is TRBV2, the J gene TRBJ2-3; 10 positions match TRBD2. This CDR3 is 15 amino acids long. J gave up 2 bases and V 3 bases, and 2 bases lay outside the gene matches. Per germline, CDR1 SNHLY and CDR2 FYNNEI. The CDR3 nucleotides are TGTGCCAGCAGTGATCTAGCGGGGGTCACAGATACGCAGTATTTT. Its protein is CASSDLAGVTDTQYF.

As DNA, the CDR3 is TGTGCCAGCTCACCGTGGGGGCGCGGTAACACCGGGGAGCTGTTTTTT. This codes for CASSPWGRGNTGELFF. The V and J genes are TRBV18 and TRBJ2-2, with a tentative D call TRBD1 (6 bases). CDR3 length equals 16 residues. Per germline, CDR1 KGHSH and CDR2 LQKENI. Trimming removed 3 bases at V and 2 bases at J, with 13 bases between.

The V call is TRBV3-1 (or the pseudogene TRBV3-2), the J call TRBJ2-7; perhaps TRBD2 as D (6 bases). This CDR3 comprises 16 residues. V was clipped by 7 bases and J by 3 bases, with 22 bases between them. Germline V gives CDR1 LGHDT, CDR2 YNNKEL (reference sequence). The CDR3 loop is CASNPIAGRRLYEQYF. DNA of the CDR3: TGTGCCAGCAACCCTATCGCGGGGCGGAGGCTCTACGAGCAGTACTTC.

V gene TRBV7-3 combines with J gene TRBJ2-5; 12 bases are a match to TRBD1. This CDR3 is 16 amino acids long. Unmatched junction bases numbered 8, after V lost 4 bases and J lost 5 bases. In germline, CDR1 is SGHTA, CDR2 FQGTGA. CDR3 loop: CASSSRDRGRRETQYF. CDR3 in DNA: TGTGCCAGCAGCTCCCGGGACAGGGGGCGCAGGGAGACCCAGTACTTC.

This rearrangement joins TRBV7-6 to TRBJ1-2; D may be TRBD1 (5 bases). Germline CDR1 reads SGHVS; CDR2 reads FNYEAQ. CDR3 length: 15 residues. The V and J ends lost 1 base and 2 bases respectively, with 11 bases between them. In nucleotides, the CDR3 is TGTGCCAGCAGCTTAGTCCAGGGCACAAACTATGGCTACACCTTC. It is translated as CASSLVQGTNYGYTF.

The CDR3, as DNA: TGTGCCAGCAGCCCACCAGGGGCCGTCTTTGTCGAGCAGTACTTC. The encoded protein is CASSPPGAVFVEQYF. The V and J genes are TRBV2 and TRBJ2-7; the D gene is possibly TRBD1 (6 bases). The CDR3 spans 15 residues. CDR1 and CDR2 from the germline V gene are SNHLY and FYNNEI. V lost 6 bases to trimming and J lost 6 bases, with 21 bases between them.